This TCR beta chain was captured in a study of cytomegalovirus exposure and HLA in healthy donors. Germline V gene lookup returns CDR1 LGHNA and CDR2 YNFKEQ. The ends were cut back, 4 bases at V and 8 bases at J, with 14 bases in the middle. CDR3 length equals 13 residues. PCR primers comprised 60 Vbeta and 13 Jbeta primers. The data were produced by immunoSEQ multiplex PCR, yet TCRdb's version contains in-frame clones alone and is incomplete. The sample consists of tens of thousands of clones, 75% to 90% of them appearing once. Study-wide results and limits: Across HLA loci, a later analysis found differing TCR association rates, with DRB1 most and HLA-C fewest.

This clone turned up a few times. Its matching antigen is unknown. Sequenced input: PBMCs. The sequence was collected from a young woman in good health and CMV-seropositive. The chain carries TRBV4-2 and TRBJ1-2; no definite D call. The CDR3 reads CASSPSTSTGYTF. DNA for the CDR3: TGTGCCAGCAGCCCCTCAACTTCGACAGGCTACACCTTC.